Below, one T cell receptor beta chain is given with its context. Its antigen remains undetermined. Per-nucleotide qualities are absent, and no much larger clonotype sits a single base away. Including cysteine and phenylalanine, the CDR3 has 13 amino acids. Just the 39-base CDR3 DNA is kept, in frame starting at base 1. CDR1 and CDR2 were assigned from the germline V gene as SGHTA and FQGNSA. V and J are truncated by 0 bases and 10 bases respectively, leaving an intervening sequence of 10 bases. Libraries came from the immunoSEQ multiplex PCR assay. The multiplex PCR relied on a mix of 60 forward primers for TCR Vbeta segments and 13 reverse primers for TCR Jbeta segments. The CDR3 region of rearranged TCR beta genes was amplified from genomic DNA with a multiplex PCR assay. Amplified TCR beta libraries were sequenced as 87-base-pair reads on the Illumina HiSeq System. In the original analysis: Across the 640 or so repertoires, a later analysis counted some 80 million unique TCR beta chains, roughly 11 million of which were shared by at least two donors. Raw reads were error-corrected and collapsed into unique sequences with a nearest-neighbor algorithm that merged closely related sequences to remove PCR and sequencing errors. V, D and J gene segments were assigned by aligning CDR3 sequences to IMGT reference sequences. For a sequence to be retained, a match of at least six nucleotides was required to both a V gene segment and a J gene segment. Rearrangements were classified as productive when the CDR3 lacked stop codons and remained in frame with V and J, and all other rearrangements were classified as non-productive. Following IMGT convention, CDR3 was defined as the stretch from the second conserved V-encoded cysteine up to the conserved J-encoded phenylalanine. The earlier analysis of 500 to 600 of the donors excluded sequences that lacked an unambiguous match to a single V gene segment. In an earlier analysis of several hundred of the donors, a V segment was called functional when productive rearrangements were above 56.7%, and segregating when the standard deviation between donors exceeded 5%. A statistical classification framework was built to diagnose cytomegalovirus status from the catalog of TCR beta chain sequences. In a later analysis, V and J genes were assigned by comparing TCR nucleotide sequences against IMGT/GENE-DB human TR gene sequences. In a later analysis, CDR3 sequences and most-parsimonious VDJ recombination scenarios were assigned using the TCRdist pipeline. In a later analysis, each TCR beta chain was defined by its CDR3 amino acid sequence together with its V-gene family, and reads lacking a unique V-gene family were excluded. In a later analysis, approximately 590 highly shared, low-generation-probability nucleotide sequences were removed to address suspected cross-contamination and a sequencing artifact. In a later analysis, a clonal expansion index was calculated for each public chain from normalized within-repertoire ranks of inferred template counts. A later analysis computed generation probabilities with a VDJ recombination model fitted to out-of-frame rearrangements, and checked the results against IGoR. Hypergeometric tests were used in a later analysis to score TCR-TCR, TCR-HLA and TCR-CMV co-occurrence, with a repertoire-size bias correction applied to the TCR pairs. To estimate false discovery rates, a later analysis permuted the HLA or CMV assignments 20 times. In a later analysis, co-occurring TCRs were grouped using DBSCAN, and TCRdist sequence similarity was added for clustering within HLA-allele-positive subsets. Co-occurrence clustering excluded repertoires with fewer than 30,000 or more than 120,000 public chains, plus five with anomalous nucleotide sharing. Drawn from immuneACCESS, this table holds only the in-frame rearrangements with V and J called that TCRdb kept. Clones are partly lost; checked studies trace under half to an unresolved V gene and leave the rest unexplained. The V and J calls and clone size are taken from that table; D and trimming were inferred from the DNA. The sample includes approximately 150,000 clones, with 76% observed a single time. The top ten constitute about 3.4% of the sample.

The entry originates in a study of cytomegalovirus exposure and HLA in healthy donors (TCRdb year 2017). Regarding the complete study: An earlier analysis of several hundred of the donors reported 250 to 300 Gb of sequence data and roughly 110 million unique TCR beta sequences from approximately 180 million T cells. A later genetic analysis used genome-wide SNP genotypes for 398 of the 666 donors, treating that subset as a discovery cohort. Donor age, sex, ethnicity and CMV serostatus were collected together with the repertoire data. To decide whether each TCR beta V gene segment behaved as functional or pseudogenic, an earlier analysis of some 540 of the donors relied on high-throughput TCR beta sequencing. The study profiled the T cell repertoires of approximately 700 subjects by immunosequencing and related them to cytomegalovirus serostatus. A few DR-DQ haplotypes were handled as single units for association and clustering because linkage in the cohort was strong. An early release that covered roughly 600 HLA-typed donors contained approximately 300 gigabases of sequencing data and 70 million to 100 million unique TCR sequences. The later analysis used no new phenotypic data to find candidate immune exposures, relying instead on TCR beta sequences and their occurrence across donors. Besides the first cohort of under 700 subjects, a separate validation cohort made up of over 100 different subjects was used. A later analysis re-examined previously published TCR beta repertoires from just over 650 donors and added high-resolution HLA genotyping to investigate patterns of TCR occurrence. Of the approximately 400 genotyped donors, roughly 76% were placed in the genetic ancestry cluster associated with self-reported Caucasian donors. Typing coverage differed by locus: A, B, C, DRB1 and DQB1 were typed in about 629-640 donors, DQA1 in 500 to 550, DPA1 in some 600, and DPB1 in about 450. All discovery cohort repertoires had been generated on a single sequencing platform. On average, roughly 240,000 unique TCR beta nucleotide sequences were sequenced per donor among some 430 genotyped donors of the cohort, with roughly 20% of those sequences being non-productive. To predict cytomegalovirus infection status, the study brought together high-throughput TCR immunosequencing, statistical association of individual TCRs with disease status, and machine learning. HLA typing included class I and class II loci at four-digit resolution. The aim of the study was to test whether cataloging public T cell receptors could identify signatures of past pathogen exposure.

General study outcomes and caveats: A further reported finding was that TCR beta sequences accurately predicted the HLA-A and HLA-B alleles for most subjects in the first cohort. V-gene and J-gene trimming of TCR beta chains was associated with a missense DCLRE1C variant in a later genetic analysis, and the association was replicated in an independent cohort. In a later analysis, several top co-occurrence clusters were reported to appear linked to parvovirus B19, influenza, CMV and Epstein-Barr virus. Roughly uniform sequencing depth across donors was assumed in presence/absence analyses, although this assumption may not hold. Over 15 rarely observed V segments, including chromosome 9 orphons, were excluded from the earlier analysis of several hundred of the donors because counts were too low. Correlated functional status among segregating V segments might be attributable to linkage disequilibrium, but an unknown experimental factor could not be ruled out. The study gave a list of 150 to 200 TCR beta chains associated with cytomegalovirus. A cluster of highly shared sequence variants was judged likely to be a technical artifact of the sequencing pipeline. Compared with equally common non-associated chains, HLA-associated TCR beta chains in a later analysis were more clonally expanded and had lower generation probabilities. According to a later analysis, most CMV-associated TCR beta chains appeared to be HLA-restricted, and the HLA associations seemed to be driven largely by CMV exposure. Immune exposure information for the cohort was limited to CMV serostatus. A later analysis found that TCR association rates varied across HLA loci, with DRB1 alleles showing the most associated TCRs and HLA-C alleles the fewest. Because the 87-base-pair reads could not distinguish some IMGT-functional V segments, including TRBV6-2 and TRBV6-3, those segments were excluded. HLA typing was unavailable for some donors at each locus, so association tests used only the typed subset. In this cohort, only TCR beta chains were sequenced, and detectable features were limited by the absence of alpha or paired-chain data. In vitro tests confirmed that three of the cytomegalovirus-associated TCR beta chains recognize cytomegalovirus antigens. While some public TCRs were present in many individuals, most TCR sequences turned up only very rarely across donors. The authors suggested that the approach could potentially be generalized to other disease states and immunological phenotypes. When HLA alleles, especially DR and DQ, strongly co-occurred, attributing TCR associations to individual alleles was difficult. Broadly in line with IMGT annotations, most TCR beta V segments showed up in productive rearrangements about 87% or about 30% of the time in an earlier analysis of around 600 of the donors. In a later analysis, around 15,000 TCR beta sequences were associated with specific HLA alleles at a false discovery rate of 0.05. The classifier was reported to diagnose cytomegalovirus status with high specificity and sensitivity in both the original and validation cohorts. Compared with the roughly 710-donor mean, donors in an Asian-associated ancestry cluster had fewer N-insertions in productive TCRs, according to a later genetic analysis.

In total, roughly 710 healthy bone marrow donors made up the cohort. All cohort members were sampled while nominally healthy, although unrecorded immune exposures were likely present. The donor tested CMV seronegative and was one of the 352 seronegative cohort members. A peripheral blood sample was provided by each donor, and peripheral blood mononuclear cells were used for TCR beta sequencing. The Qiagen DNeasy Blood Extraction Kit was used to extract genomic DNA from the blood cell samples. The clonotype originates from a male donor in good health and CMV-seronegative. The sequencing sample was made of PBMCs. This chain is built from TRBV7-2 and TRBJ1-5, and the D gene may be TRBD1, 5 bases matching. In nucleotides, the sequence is TGTGCCAGCAGCTTAGCCAGGGATTTTCCCCAGCATTTT. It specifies CASSLARDFPQHF.